This TCR beta chain was captured in a study of breast tumors, draining lymph nodes, adjacent tissues. Axillary draining lymph nodes of breast cancer patients supplied the node samples. TCRdb itself ran the multiplex PCR reads through MiXCR, one entry per CDR3 protein. The sample has some 250,000 distinct CDR3 sequences, 30% to 35% seen once; the top ten hold under 4.5%. The CDR3 is 16 residues long. The V end lost 1 base, the J end lost 2 bases, and 13 bases lay between the germline ends. In germline, CDR1 is LGHDT, CDR2 YNNKEL (reference sequence). This clonotype was counted many times. The V and J genes are TRBV3-1 and TRBJ2-3; no clear D. Input material: axillary lymph node tissue. The sequence derives from a female donor with breast cancer. Some clones in this sample may be carry-over from other donors' samples. CDR3 sequence (DNA): TGTGCCAGCAGCCAAGGTTTCGCGGAACACACAGATACGCAGTATTTT. This encodes CASSQGFAEHTDTQYF.